Below, one TCR beta chain is given with its context. 5'RACE primed at constant segments yielded TCR alpha and TCR beta cDNA libraries bearing sample barcodes and UMIs. TCRdb re-derived calls from the 5' RACE reads in MiXCR, one entry per CDR3 protein. The sample has around 500,000 distinct CDR3 sequences; 15% to 20% are singletons. The data belong to a study of T-cell memory formation after mild COVID-19. Study context: Largely, the TCR clusters proved donor specific.

The germline V gene has CDR1 MGHRA and CDR2 YSYEKL. The V segment lost 4 bases and the J segment 7 bases; nucleotides outside the gene matches: 13. The CDR3 is made up of 16 amino acids. The chain is built from TRBV4-1 and TRBJ2-5, with TRBD2 identical over 9 bases. What was sequenced was PBMCs or a T cell subset sorted from them (not recorded which). This TCR derives from an adult woman who had mild COVID-19 (a few samples of this study predate the infection). Cell type and time point are not known. For the CDR3, the DNA is TGCGCCAGCAGCCCGACGCTAGCGGGGCAGTATGTGACCCAGTACTTC. It specifies CASSPTLAGQYVTQYF.